The 10 T cell receptor beta chains given below trace back to one sample, sequenced in a study of siplizumab effects on memory and regulatory T cells. The method was immunoSEQ multiplex PCR; TCRdb's version includes in-frame clones alone and lacks a portion of them. The table has 100,000 to 120,000 clones, about 92% seen once. Source material: CD4+ T cells sorted from blood. These receptor sequences come from a human donor in good health.

This rearrangement joins TRBV6-1 to TRBJ2-6; TRBD1 aligns across 12 bases. V trimming: 5 bases; J trimming: 0 bases; junction bases outside the gene matches: 5. Germline CDR1 MNHNS, CDR2 SASEGT. This CDR3 is 18 amino acids long. The CDR3 nucleotides read TGTGCCAGCAGTAAAGGGACAGGGGGCCACTCTGGGGCCAACGTCCTGACTTTC. Residues: CASSKGTGGHSGANVLTF.

This sequence joins TRBV2 and TRBJ1-6; TRBD1 is a possible D gene (6 bases). The CDR3 has 14 residues. Germline lookup yields CDR1 SNHLY and CDR2 FYNNEI. V gave up 3 bases and J gave up 11 bases, with 14 bases separating them. CDR3 sequence (DNA): TGTGCCAGCAGTGAGGAGGTCGGGGGCCCACCCCTCCACTTT. This encodes CASSEEVGGPPLHF.

The V gene is TRBV6-6, the J gene TRBJ2-1; no clear D. Trimming shortened V by 4 bases and J by 8 bases, and 6 bases separated the two germline ends. The CDR3 extends over 11 amino acids. Germline values: CDR1 MNHNY, CDR2 SVGAGI (reference sequence). CDR3 in amino acids: CASSSFDEQFF. In DNA, the CDR3 is TGTGCCAGCAGTTCGTTTGATGAGCAGTTCTTC.

The chain links TRBV18 to TRBJ2-7; 7 nucleotides agree with TRBD1. Per the germline V gene, CDR1 is KGHSH and CDR2 is LQKENI. The V segment lost 5 bases and the J segment 5 bases; nucleotides outside the gene matches: 9. There are 14 residues in the CDR3. CDR3 amino acids: CASSARDRSHEQYF. CDR3 DNA sequence: TGTGCCAGCTCAGCCCGGGACAGATCCCACGAGCAGTACTTC.

The chain employs TRBV5-1 and TRBJ2-1, with TRBD2 matching over 11 bases. Losses at the gene ends were 0 bases for V and 5 bases for J; bases not matched to a gene: 4. The CDR3 length is 16 residues. CDR1 is SGHRS, CDR2 YFSETQ, per germline. CDR3 DNA sequence: TGCGCCAGCAGCTTGGTCCTAGCGGGAGGTAACAATGAGCAGTTCTTC. It translates to CASSLVLAGGNNEQFF.

This clone occurred once. J is TRBJ1-4 and V is TRBV19; 7 nucleotides agree with TRBD1. Germline assignment: CDR1 LNHDA and CDR2 SQIVND (reference sequence). The CDR3 sequence is 17 residues long. The ends lost 3 bases at V and 4 bases at J; junction bases unmatched: 11. For the CDR3, the DNA is TGTGCCAGTAGTATTCCGAGAAGGACAGGCCGTAATGAAAAACTGTTTTTT. Encoded protein: CASSIPRRTGRNEKLFF.

This chain uses TRBV6-1 with TRBJ1-5; 7 bases are shared with TRBD1. Losses at the gene ends were 0 bases for V and 0 bases for J; bases not matched to a gene: 8. Germline lookup yields CDR1 MNHNS and CDR2 SASEGT. This CDR3 region has 18 residues. DNA for the CDR3: TGTGCCAGCAGTGAAGCGGAGGACAGGCCAGGTAGCAATCAGCCCCAGCATTTT. This gives the protein CASSEAEDRPGSNQPQHF.

A single count supports this clone. This sequence joins TRBV19 and TRBJ1-5, with TRBD1 matching over 12 bases. This CDR3 spans 16 amino acids. With 6 bases clipped from V and 6 bases from J, the junction kept 9 bases outside the gene matches. Germline V gene sequence: CDR1 LNHDA, CDR2 SQIVND (reference sequence). This CDR3 is CASSIPGQGARQPQHF. In nucleotides, the CDR3 is TGTGCCAGTAGCATTCCGGGACAGGGGGCGCGTCAGCCCCAGCATTTT.

V is TRBV4-1 and J is TRBJ2-7, with 9 positions matching TRBD2. Germline assignment: CDR1 MGHRA and CDR2 YSYEKL. V dropped 4 bases and J dropped 2; count of bases not matched to a gene: 12. This CDR3 spans 17 amino acids. This CDR3 reads CASSLRGGERGAYEQYF. The CDR3 DNA reads TGCGCCAGCAGCCTAAGAGGGGGTGAGCGGGGGGCCTACGAGCAGTACTTC.

The gene calls are TRBV6-6 and TRBJ1-3, with D unresolved. The CDR3 covers 16 residues. CDR1 MNHNY and CDR2 SVGAGI come from the germline V gene (reference sequence). With 7 bases removed from V and 1 base from J, the gap between germline ends came to 17 bases. The CDR3 DNA is TGTGCCAGCACAGGCTCGGCCTTACCTTCTGGAAACACCATATATTTT. This gives the protein CASTGSALPSGNTIYF.